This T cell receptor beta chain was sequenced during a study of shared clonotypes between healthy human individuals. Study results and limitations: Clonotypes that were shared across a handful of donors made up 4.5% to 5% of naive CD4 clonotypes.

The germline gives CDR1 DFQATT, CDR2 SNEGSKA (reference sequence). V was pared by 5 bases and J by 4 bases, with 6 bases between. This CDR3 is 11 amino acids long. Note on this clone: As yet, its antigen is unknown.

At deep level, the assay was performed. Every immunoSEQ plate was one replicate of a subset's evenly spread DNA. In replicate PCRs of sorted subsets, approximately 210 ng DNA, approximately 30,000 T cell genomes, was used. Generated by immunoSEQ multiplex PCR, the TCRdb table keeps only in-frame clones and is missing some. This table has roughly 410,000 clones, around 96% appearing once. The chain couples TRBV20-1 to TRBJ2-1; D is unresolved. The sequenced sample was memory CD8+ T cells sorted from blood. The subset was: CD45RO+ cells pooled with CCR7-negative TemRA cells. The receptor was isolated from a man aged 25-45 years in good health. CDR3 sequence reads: CSAAVYNEQFF. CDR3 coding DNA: TGCAGTGCTGCGGTGTACAATGAGCAGTTCTTC.